The sample holds a few counts of the clone carrying this T cell receptor (beta chain). These data are taken from a study of cytomegalovirus exposure and HLA in healthy donors. Germline assignment: CDR1 MNHEY and CDR2 SMNVEV (reference sequence). Deletions cut 2 bases from V and 4 bases from J, with 14 bases between. The CDR3 is 15 amino acids. Primers for the PCR totalled 60 Vbeta and 13 Jbeta. Clones were read by immunoSEQ multiplex PCR, and TCRdb kept only the in-frame ones, dropping some. This sample yields under 150,000 clones, of which roughly 8.8% are seen a single time; 6.5% to 8.5% belongs to the top ten.

This chain connects TRBV27 to TRBJ1-2; D might be TRBD1 (5 bases). This sequence was found in a woman between 40 and 55 years old in good health and CMV-seropositive. The sample comprised PBMCs. In DNA form, the CDR3 reads TGTGCCAGCAGTTTAGCTGCGGGGCCCCTCTATGGCTACACCTTC. Its protein is CASSLAAGPLYGYTF.